The 32 T cell receptor beta chains in this list originate from one sample, sequenced in a study of control samples from healthy donors and cancer patients. Sequenced by immunoSEQ multiplex PCR; TCRdb stores in-frame clones only, minus some. The sample records about 54,000 clones, 95% to 96% being singletons. The specimen was blood. The source of these receptors is a woman aged 25 to 39 in good health.

The V gene is TRBV20-1, the J gene TRBJ2-3; D is undetermined. Looked up from germline, CDR1 is DFQATT and CDR2 is SNEGSKA (reference sequence). CDR3 size: 15 residues. The V and J ends lost 3 bases and 0 bases respectively, with 13 bases between them. In DNA, the CDR3 is TGCAGTGCTAGTCGTCAGAACCCTAGCACAGATACGCAGTATTTT. Its translation: CSASRQNPSTDTQYF.

The chain carries TRBV2 and TRBJ2-1, with D possibly being TRBD1 or TRBD2 (5 bases each). This CDR3 is built from 13 residues. V lost 3 bases, J lost 8 bases, and 11 bases lay in between. Germline lookup yields CDR1 SNHLY and CDR2 FYNNEI. CDR3 in DNA: TGTGCCAGCAGTGATACCCGGGGCTATGAGCAGTTCTTC. This encodes CASSDTRGYEQFF.

The chain uses TRBV3-1 (or the pseudogene TRBV3-2) and TRBJ2-7; tentatively, D is TRBD2 (6 bases). V was cut by 2 bases and J by 1 base, with 15 bases left in between. Germline V lookup: CDR1 LGHDT, CDR2 YNNKEL (reference sequence). The CDR3 sequence is 16 residues long. CDR3 sequence (DNA): TGTGCCAGCAGCCAAAACGGCGGCGGGGAATCCTACGAGCAGTACTTC. Translating it yields CASSQNGGGESYEQYF.

J is TRBJ2-7 and V is TRBV29-1, with D possibly called TRBD1 or TRBD2 (7 bases each). V dropped 2 bases and J dropped 5 bases, with 13 bases sitting between them. The CDR3 length is 13 residues. Germline V gene lookup returns CDR1 SQVTM and CDR2 ANQGSEA. This CDR3 is CSVERGGGHEQYF. DNA of the CDR3: TGCAGCGTTGAAAGGGGAGGGGGCCACGAGCAGTACTTC.

Here the CDR3 reads CASSLVPGVGNEQFF. The CDR3, as DNA: TGTGCCAGCAGCTTGGTGCCAGGGGTGGGCAATGAGCAGTTCTTC. This chain uses TRBV5-6 with TRBJ2-1, with D perhaps TRBD1 (6 bases). This CDR3 has 15 amino acids. Trimming took 0 bases from V and 6 from J, leaving 13 bases between them. Germline V gene sequence: CDR1 SGHDT, CDR2 YYEEEE.

This clone appeared once. This chain links TRBV5-5 with TRBJ2-5, with TRBD1 matching over 7 bases. CDR1 SGHKS and CDR2 YYEKEE come from the germline V gene (reference sequence). V was pared by 4 bases and J by 5 bases, with 11 bases of the junction left unmatched. The CDR3 consists of 15 residues. The CDR3 DNA is TGTGCCAGCAGCCTCTGGGACAGCTCCATGGAGACCCAGTACTTC. This translates into CASSLWDSSMETQYF.

The DNA of the CDR3 is TGCAGTGCTAGTGGGGGGTTAGTGAACACTGAAGCTTTCTTT. Residues: CSASGGLVNTEAFF. This chain connects TRBV20-1 to TRBJ1-1; a weak D match, TRBD1 (5 bases). The CDR3 runs to 14 residues. Germline V lookup: CDR1 DFQATT, CDR2 SNEGSKA (reference sequence). V was cut by 3 bases and J by 0 bases, with 11 bases left in between.

This chain connects TRBV7-8 to TRBJ2-3, with TRBD2 identical over 7 bases. CDR1 SGHVS and CDR2 FQNEAQ come from the germline V gene. This CDR3 contains 14 residues. With V trimmed by 4 bases and J by 8 bases, 9 bases remained unmatched. CDR3 in amino acids: CASSSGLVASTQYF. In DNA form, the CDR3 reads TGTGCCAGCAGCTCAGGACTAGTTGCAAGTACGCAGTATTTT.

The J gene is TRBJ2-7, the V gene TRBV6-5; 9 positions match TRBD2. Per germline, CDR1 MNHEY and CDR2 SVGAGI. With 5 bases clipped from V and 12 bases from J, the junction kept 8 bases outside the gene matches. This CDR3 spans 12 amino acids. This CDR3 is CASSNSGGYWYF. In DNA, the CDR3 is TGTGCCAGCAGTAATAGCGGGGGCTATTGGTACTTC.

The genes are TRBV6-2 or TRBV6-3 and TRBJ2-3, with 7 bases matching TRBD2. The CDR3 runs 16 residues. V gave up 5 bases and J gave up 6 bases; unmatched junction bases: 14. Germline CDR1 and CDR2: MNHEY and SVGEGT. CDR3 protein: CASSVGRPRATDTQYF. CDR3 in DNA: TGTGCCAGCAGTGTCGGGAGGCCCCGGGCGACGGATACGCAGTATTTT.

V and J are TRBV7-7 and TRBJ2-5, with D possibly TRBD2 on 6 matching bases. The length of the CDR3 is 12 residues. Germline lookup yields CDR1 SSHAT and CDR2 FNYEAQ (reference sequence). V was trimmed by 11 bases and J by 2 bases, leaving 12 bases between them. In DNA form, the CDR3 reads TGTGCCCCCGGACGGGAGCAAGAGACCCAGTACTTC. Protein sequence: CAPGREQETQYF. The whole variable domain, remainder taken from reference TRBV7-7 and TRBJ2-5, is GAGVSQSPRYKVTKRGQDVTLRCDPISSHATLYWYQQALGQGPEFLTYFNYEAQPDKSGLPSDRFSAERPEGSISTLTIQRTEQRDSAMYRCAPGREQETQYFGPGTRLLVL.

This chain uses TRBV2 with TRBJ1-3; 12 bases are shared with TRBD1. V shed 6 bases, J shed 0 bases, and the junction held 6 bases outside the gene matches. The CDR3 runs to 17 residues. Germline CDR1 is SNHLY and CDR2 is FYNNEI. In nucleotides, the CDR3 is TGTGCCAGCAGCCGGGACAGGGGGCTCCACTCTGGAAACACCATATATTTT. Translation gives CASSRDRGLHSGNTIYF.

The chain combines TRBV27 with TRBJ1-6; 7 bases are shared with TRBD1. CDR1 MNHEY and CDR2 SMNVEV come from the germline V gene (reference sequence). V lost 8 bases to trimming and J lost 0 bases; unmatched junction nucleotides: 7. The length of the CDR3 is 16 residues. The CDR3 DNA reads TGTGCCAGCCAAAAGACAGGGAGCTCCTATAATTCACCCCTCCACTTT. Translated, it gives CASQKTGSSYNSPLHF.

This clone has only a few counts. The V gene is TRBV5-4, the J gene TRBJ2-7; 7 bases line up with TRBD1. The germline V gene encodes CDR1 SGHNT and CDR2 YYREEE (reference sequence). With 0 bases clipped from V and 5 bases from J, the junction kept 5 bases outside the gene matches. The CDR3 runs to 14 residues. CDR3 sequence: CASSLANRGNEQYF. The DNA for the CDR3 is TGTGCCAGCAGCTTGGCCAACAGGGGCAACGAGCAGTACTTC.

The rearrangement links TRBV28 to TRBJ2-7, with 14 bases that match TRBD2. Trimming took 3 bases from V and 4 from J; bases not matched to a gene: 8. Germline loops: CDR1 MDHEN, CDR2 SYDVKM. CDR3 size: 17 residues. In DNA, the CDR3 is TGTGCCAGCAGTTTTGACACGGGACTAGCGGGGGAGTACGAGCAGTACTTC. Translation: CASSFDTGLAGEYEQYF.

The V and J genes are TRBV30 and TRBJ2-2; unclear D gene. This CDR3 region has 12 residues. CDR1 is GTSNPN and CDR2 is SVGIG in the germline V gene (reference sequence). Trimming pared 2 bases from V and 6 bases from J, leaving 7 bases between. The CDR3 nucleotides read TGTGCCTGGAGTTTGCTTGCCGGGGAGCTGTTTTTT. This sequence encodes CAWSLLAGELFF.

The gene calls are TRBV2 and TRBJ1-5; 7 bases fit TRBD1. V trimming: 6 bases; J trimming: 4 bases; junction bases outside the gene matches: 9. CDR3 length: 15 residues. The germline CDR1 and CDR2 sequences are SNHLY and FYNNEI. For the CDR3, the DNA is TGTGCCAGCAGCGCGGACAGGTTGGGAAATCAGCCCCAGCATTTT. Protein sequence: CASSADRLGNQPQHF.

The chain joins TRBV5-5 to TRBJ2-2; D call uncertain. The CDR3 loop spans 16 amino acids. CDR1 SGHKS and CDR2 YYEKEE come from the germline V gene (reference sequence). The V and J ends lost 0 bases and 1 base respectively, with 10 bases between them. The CDR3 coding sequence is TGTGCCAGCAGCTTGGGGGCGACCAGGAACACCGGGGAGCTGTTTTTT. Its protein is CASSLGATRNTGELFF.

This sequence joins TRBV28 and TRBJ2-7; 9 positions match TRBD2. There are 16 residues in the CDR3. V was clipped by 5 bases and J by 2 bases; unmatched bases: 10. Germline loops: CDR1 MDHEN, CDR2 SYDVKM. In DNA form, the CDR3 reads TGTGCCAGCAGTCCCTACCCTAGCGGGATAACCTACGAGCAGTACTTC. This gives the protein CASSPYPSGITYEQYF.

The chain couples TRBV6-1 to TRBJ1-1; 8 positions agree with TRBD1. The CDR3 consists of 14 residues. Trimming cost V 3 bases and J 5 bases; bases outside gene matches: 5. Germline CDR1 is MNHNS and CDR2 is SASEGT. The CDR3 here is CASSDRQGMTEAFF. The CDR3 nucleotides are TGTGCCAGCAGTGATCGACAGGGGATGACTGAAGCTTTCTTT.

The CDR3 spells CASSYAQGSQPQHF. DNA for the CDR3: TGTGCCAGCAGTTACGCGCAGGGGAGTCAGCCCCAGCATTTT. The V call is TRBV6-5, the J call TRBJ1-5; tentative D call: TRBD1 (6 bases). Trimming cost V 2 bases and J 6 bases, with 11 bases left between them. This CDR3 has 14 residues. Germline loops: CDR1 MNHEY, CDR2 SVGAGI.

V is TRBV6-5 and J is TRBJ2-1; D may be TRBD1 (6 bases). The CDR3 consists of 14 residues. V lost 5 bases, J lost 0 bases, and 8 bases lay in between. Germline V gene data show CDR1 as MNHEY and CDR2 as SVGAGI. The CDR3 bases are TGTGCCAGCAGTCTGGACAGCTCCTACAATGAGCAGTTCTTC. Translation: CASSLDSSYNEQFF.

The chain carries TRBV18 and TRBJ2-3, with 7 bases fitting TRBD1. This CDR3 is built from 15 residues. CDR1 is KGHSH and CDR2 is LQKENI in the germline V gene. V dropped 5 bases and J dropped 0; count of bases not matched to a gene: 5. The chain's CDR3 is CASSSMGQSTDTQYF. The CDR3 region has the DNA TGTGCCAGCTCATCGATGGGACAGAGCACAGATACGCAGTATTTT.

The V gene is TRBV11-3, the J gene TRBJ1-6; 7 bases line up with TRBD1. The CDR3 covers 17 residues. V shed 5 bases and J 0 bases; nucleotides not matched to a gene: 7. Looked up from germline, CDR1 is SGHNT and CDR2 is YENEEA. The CDR3 DNA reads as TGTGCCAGCAGCCTAGGGGACAGCTTCTCCTATAATTCACCCCTCCACTTT. Protein: CASSLGDSFSYNSPLHF. Complete variable domain (other parts from reference TRBV11-3 and TRBJ1-6): EAGVVQSPRYKIIEKKQPVAFWCNPISGHNTLYWYLQNLGQGPELLIRYENEEAVDDSQLPKDRFSAERLKGVDSTLKIQPAELGDSAVYLCASSLGDSFSYNSPLHFGNGTRLTVT.

CDR3 protein: CASSPGVTNEKLFF. CDR3 sequence (DNA): TGTGCCAGCAGCCCAGGGGTAACTAATGAAAAACTGTTTTTT. The chain is built from TRBV6-5 and TRBJ1-4; the D gene is possibly TRBD1 (6 bases). V was cut by 6 bases and J by 1 base, with 9 bases left in between. CDR1 and CDR2 from the germline V gene are MNHEY and SVGAGI. The CDR3 totals 14 residues.

The CDR3 DNA is TGTGCCAGCGGCAATAGCGGGAGGGCCACCGAGCAGTACTTC. Protein product: CASGNSGRATEQYF. V and J are TRBV28 and TRBJ2-7, with 11 bases that match TRBD2. The germline V gene encodes CDR1 MDHEN and CDR2 SYDVKM. V lost 8 bases and J lost 6; bases outside the gene matches: 9. The CDR3 totals 14 residues.

The V and J genes are TRBV7-9 and TRBJ2-1; 13 bases match TRBD2. This CDR3 contains 19 residues. V gave up 4 bases and J gave up 5 bases; unmatched junction bases: 14. Germline V gene lookup returns CDR1 SEHNR and CDR2 FQNEAQ (reference sequence). The CDR3 DNA follows: TGTGCCAGCAGCTCCGAGGGGGGGACTAGCGGGATTATTGACAATGAGCAGTTCTTC. Residues: CASSSEGGTSGIIDNEQFF.

The chain couples TRBV18 to TRBJ2-6, with a weak D call TRBD1 (5 bases). Germline V gene sequence: CDR1 KGHSH, CDR2 LQKENI. V was clipped by 2 bases and J by 4 bases, with 6 bases between them. This CDR3 has 14 residues. The CDR3 here is CASSPGAGANVLTF. Written as DNA, the CDR3 is TGTGCCAGCTCACCAGGGGCCGGGGCCAACGTCCTGACTTTC.

This chain joins TRBV6-6 and TRBJ1-1, with D possibly matching TRBD1 (6 bases). The CDR3 is made up of 16 amino acids. Trimming pared 2 bases from V and 3 bases from J, leaving 16 bases between. Germline V gives CDR1 MNHNY, CDR2 SVGAGI (reference sequence). The CDR3: CASSYGRPHRDTEAFF. CDR3 nucleotides: TGTGCCAGCAGTTACGGGAGACCCCACAGGGACACTGAAGCTTTCTTT.

The V call is TRBV24-1, the J call TRBJ1-5, with TRBD1 as a possible D gene (5 bases). The CDR3 has 14 residues. Germline V gene sequence: CDR1 KGHDR, CDR2 SFDVKD. The V end lost 4 bases, the J end lost 0 bases, and 6 bases lay between the germline ends. The CDR3 nucleotides are TGTGCCACCAGTGAAGGGGATAGCAATCAGCCCCAGCATTTT. It specifies CATSEGDSNQPQHF.

The rearrangement uses TRBV2 and TRBJ1-1, with 8 bases identical to TRBD1. CDR1 is SNHLY, CDR2 FYNNEI, per germline. This CDR3 region has 14 residues. V lost 5 bases and J lost 0; bases outside the gene matches: 2. CDR3 protein: CASSLTGVNTEAFF. In DNA form, the CDR3 reads TGTGCCAGCAGTTTGACAGGGGTGAACACTGAAGCTTTCTTT. The variable domain in full, with the rest retrieved from reference TRBV2 and TRBJ1-1, is EPEVTQTPSHQVTQMGQEVILRCVPISNHLYFYWYRQILGQKVEFLVSFYNNEISEKSEIFDDQFSVERPDGSNFTLKIRSTKLEDSAMYFCASSLTGVNTEAFFGQGTRLTVV.

The chain couples TRBV5-1 to TRBJ2-3; 10 bases align to TRBD2. This CDR3 contains 17 residues. V lost 0 bases and J lost 7; bases outside the gene matches: 11. CDR1 is SGHRS and CDR2 is YFSETQ in the germline V gene. The CDR3 loop reads CASSLVASGSLPNTQYF. The DNA for the CDR3 is TGCGCCAGCAGCTTGGTGGCTAGCGGGAGCCTACCAAATACGCAGTATTTT. The full variable domain, in which reference TRBV5-1 and TRBJ2-3 provide the parts outside the CDR3, is KAGVTQTPRYLIKTRGQQVTLSCSPISGHRSVSWYQQTPGQGLQFLFEYFSETQRNKGNFPGRFSGRQFSNSRSEMNVSTLELGDSALYLCASSLVASGSLPNTQYFGPGTRLTVL.